These 11 T cell receptor beta chains came from one sample sequenced in a study of blood T cell repertoires in COVID-19. Libraries were prepared by immunoSEQ multiplex PCR; TCRdb keeps only in-frame clonotypes and omits some of them. The table has around 700,000 clones, approximately 90% seen once; the top ten hold roughly 0.26%. The specimen was peripheral blood. The receptors originated from a woman aged 18-29 years with acute or convalescent COVID-19.

The V call is TRBV11-1, the J call TRBJ2-7, with 9 bases identical to TRBD1. The length of the CDR3 is 14 residues. CDR1 and CDR2 from the germline V gene are SGHAT and FQDESV (reference sequence). With 5 bases clipped from V and 0 bases from J, the junction kept 2 bases outside the gene matches. CDR3 amino acids: CASSPGQGSYEQYF. For the CDR3, the DNA is TGTGCCAGCAGCCCGGGACAGGGCTCCTACGAGCAGTACTTC.

The rearrangement joins TRBV19 to TRBJ1-2, with 9 bases that match TRBD1. J gave up 3 bases and V 6 bases, and 8 bases lay outside the gene matches. The CDR3 has 15 amino acids. Germline loops: CDR1 LNHDA, CDR2 SQIVND (reference sequence). CDR3 sequence (DNA): TGTGCCAGTAGCCAACAGGGGGCTGTTGACTATGGCTACACCTTC. Translation gives CASSQQGAVDYGYTF.

The chain recombines TRBV6-5 with TRBJ1-2, with D possibly matching TRBD1 (6 bases). Germline assignment: CDR1 MNHEY and CDR2 SVGAGI. Deletions cut 2 bases from V and 7 bases from J, with 11 bases between. This CDR3 has 13 amino acids. In nucleotides, the CDR3 is TGTGCCAGCAGTTACGGACAGCGAAGTGGCTACACCTTC. Translation gives CASSYGQRSGYTF.

The CDR3 sequence: CSVVSQLTGWGGGGYTF. DNA for the CDR3: TGCAGCGTTGTGTCGCAACTAACGGGATGGGGTGGTGGAGGCTACACCTTC. The rearrangement links TRBV29-1 to TRBJ1-2; D remains unclear. The CDR3 sequence is 17 residues long. The V end lost 4 bases, the J end lost 8 bases, and 29 bases lay between the germline ends. The germline CDR1 and CDR2 sequences are SQVTM and ANQGSEA.

The chain employs TRBV30 and TRBJ1-2; 9 nucleotides line up with TRBD1. With V trimmed by 1 base and J by 8 bases, 8 bases remained unmatched. Germline V lookup: CDR1 GTSNPN, CDR2 SVGIG (reference sequence). This CDR3 region has 14 residues. The CDR3 protein is CAWSDDRGFSGYTF. The CDR3 DNA is TGTGCCTGGAGTGACGACAGGGGGTTTTCGGGCTACACCTTC.

The rearrangement links TRBV6-5 to TRBJ1-2; no clear D. Trimming cost V 0 bases and J 8 bases, with 16 bases left between them. CDR1 and CDR2 (germline): MNHEY, SVGAGI. The CDR3 runs 15 residues. The CDR3 protein is CASSYSWRQVEGYTF. The CDR3 nucleotides are TGTGCCAGCAGTTACTCATGGAGGCAGGTGGAAGGCTACACCTTC.

The chain recombines TRBV10-3 with TRBJ1-5; D is uncertain. V lost 6 bases, J lost 6 bases, and 9 bases lay in between. This CDR3 is built from 12 residues. The germline V gene has CDR1 ENHRY and CDR2 SYGVKD. The CDR3 nucleotides are TGTGCCATCAGAGTGGAGGGTCAGCCCCAGCATTTT. This sequence encodes CAIRVEGQPQHF.

The chain joins TRBV6-2 or TRBV6-3 to TRBJ1-1, with D unresolved. The CDR3 covers 13 residues. Trimming removed 6 bases at V and 1 base at J, with 9 bases between. In germline, CDR1 is MNHEY, CDR2 SVGEGT. The CDR3 nucleotides read TGTGCCAGCAGCCATCAGGCGAACACTGAAGCTTTCTTT. Its protein product is CASSHQANTEAFF.

The V gene is TRBV5-1, the J gene TRBJ2-5, with TRBD1 identical over 7 bases. CDR3 length: 13 residues. Germline-derived CDR1 and CDR2 are SGHRS and YFSETQ. V lost 8 bases and J lost 2; bases outside the gene matches: 6. The CDR3 protein is CASSSDRQETQYF. The CDR3 nucleotides read TGCGCCAGTAGTTCGGACAGGCAAGAGACCCAGTACTTC.

The chain employs TRBV4-3 and TRBJ1-6; 9 nucleotides line up with TRBD1. Germline loops: CDR1 LGHNA, CDR2 YSLEER. The CDR3 runs to 17 residues. With V trimmed by 4 bases and J by 9 bases, 13 bases remained unmatched. The CDR3 DNA reads TGCGCCAGCAGCCGAGAAGGACAGGGGTTCGGGGGTTCACCCCTCCACTTT. Protein: CASSREGQGFGGSPLHF.

The gene calls are TRBV30 and TRBJ1-6, with unresolved D. V lost 4 bases, J lost 7 bases, and 14 bases lay in between. Germline V lookup: CDR1 GTSNPN, CDR2 SVGIG (reference sequence). The CDR3 has 14 residues. CDR3 sequence (DNA): TGTGCCTGGAATCCTAACAGAGAAAATTCACCCCTCCACTTT. Residues: CAWNPNRENSPLHF.